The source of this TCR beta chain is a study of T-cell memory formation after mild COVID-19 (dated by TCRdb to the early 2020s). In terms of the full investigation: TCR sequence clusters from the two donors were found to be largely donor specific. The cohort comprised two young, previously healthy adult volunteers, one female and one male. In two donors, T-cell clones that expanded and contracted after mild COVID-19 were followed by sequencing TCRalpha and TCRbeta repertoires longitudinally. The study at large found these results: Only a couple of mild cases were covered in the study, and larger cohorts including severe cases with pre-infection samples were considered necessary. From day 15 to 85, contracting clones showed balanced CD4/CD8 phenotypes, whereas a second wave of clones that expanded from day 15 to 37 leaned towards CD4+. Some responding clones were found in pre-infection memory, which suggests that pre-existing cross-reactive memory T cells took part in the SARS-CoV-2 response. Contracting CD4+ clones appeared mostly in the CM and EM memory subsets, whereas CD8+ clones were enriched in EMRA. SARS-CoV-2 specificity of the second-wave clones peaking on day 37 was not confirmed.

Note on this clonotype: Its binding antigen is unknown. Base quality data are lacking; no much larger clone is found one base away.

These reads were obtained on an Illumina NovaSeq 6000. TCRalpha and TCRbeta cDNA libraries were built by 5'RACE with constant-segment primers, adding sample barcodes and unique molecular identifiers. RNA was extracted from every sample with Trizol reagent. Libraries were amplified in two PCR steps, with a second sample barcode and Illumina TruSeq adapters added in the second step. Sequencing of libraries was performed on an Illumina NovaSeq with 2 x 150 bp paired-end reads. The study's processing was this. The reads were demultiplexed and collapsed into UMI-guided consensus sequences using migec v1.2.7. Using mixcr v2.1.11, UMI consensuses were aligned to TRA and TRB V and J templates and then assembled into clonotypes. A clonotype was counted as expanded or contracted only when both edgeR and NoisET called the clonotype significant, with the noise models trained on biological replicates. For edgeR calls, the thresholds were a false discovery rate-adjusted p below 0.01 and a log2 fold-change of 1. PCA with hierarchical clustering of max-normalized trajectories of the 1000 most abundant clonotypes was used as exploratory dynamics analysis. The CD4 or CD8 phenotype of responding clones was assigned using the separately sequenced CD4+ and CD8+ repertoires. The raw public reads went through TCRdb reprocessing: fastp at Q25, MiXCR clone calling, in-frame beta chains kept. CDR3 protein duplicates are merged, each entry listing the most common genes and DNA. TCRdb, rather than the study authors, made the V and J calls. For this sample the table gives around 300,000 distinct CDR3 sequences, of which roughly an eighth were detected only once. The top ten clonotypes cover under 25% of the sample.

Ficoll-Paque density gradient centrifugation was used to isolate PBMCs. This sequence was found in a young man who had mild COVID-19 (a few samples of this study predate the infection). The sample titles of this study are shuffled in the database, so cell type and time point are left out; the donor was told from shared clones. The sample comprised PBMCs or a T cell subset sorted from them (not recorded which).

In nucleotides, the sequence is TGTGCCAGCAGTTTAACGACAGCACAAGAGACCCAGTACTTC. Translated, it gives CASSLTTAQETQYF. Recombination joined TRBV2 with TRBJ2-5; the D segment could be TRBD1, given 5 matching bases. Based on the germline V gene, the CDR1 and CDR2 sequences are SNHLY and FYNNEI. The junction shows trimming of 5 bases on V and 2 bases on J, plus 12 bases between the germline ends. The CDR3 starts with the cysteine, ends with the phenylalanine, and has 14 residues. Only the CDR3 DNA is retained, 42 bases long and in frame from the first base.